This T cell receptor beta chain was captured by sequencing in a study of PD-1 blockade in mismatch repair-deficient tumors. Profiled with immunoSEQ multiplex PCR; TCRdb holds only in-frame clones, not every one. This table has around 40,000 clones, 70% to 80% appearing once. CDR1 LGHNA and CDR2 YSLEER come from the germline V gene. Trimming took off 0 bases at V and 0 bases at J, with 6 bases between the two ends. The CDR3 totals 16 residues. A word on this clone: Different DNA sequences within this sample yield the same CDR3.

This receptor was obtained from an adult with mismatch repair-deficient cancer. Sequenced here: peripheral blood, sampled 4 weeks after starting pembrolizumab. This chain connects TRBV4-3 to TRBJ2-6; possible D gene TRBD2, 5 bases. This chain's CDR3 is CASSQDGSSGANVLTF. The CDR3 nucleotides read TGCGCCAGCAGCCAAGATGGGAGCTCTGGGGCCAACGTCCTGACTTTC.